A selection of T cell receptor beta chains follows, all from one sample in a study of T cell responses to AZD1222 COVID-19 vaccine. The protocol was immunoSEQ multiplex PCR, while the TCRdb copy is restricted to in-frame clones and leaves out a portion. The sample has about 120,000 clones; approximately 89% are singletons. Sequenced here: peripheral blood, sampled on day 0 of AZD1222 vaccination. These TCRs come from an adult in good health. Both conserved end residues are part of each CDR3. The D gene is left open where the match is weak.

cdr3_aa: CASSSDRGRGNTIYF
v_call: TRBV5-6
d_call: TRBD1

cdr3_aa: CASSSLPPHGYTF
v_call: TRBV27
d_call: .

cdr3_aa: CASGKRTERGYTF
v_call: TRBV6-5
d_call: .

cdr3_aa: CASSLGADNEKLFF
v_call: TRBV5-1
d_call: .

cdr3_aa: CASSSGSREPQHF
v_call: TRBV7-2
d_call: .

cdr3_aa: CASSGTALASDTQYF
v_call: TRBV9
d_call: .

cdr3_aa: CASSLWEKLFF
v_call: TRBV12-3/TRBV12-4
d_call: .

cdr3_aa: CASSYSTQLYGYTF
v_call: TRBV6-2/TRBV6-3
d_call: .

cdr3_aa: CASSLGHGDTGELFF
v_call: TRBV5-1
d_call: .

cdr3_aa: CASSGAHQASNEKLFF
v_call: TRBV3-1/TRBV3-2
d_call: .

cdr3_aa: CASSSGQKNTGELFF
v_call: TRBV7-2
d_call: .

cdr3_aa: CASSVDSSSYEQYF
v_call: TRBV6-6
d_call: .

cdr3_aa: CASSRTTGGGNQPQHF
v_call: TRBV19
d_call: TRBD1

cdr3_aa: CASSLHRVGNTIYF
v_call: TRBV28
d_call: .

cdr3_aa: CASSIEGATNEKLFF
v_call: TRBV18
d_call: .

cdr3_aa: CASSSTGFEQYF
v_call: TRBV5-1
d_call: .

cdr3_aa: CASSPQRGGPRLQYEQYF
v_call: TRBV3-1/TRBV3-2
d_call: TRBD2